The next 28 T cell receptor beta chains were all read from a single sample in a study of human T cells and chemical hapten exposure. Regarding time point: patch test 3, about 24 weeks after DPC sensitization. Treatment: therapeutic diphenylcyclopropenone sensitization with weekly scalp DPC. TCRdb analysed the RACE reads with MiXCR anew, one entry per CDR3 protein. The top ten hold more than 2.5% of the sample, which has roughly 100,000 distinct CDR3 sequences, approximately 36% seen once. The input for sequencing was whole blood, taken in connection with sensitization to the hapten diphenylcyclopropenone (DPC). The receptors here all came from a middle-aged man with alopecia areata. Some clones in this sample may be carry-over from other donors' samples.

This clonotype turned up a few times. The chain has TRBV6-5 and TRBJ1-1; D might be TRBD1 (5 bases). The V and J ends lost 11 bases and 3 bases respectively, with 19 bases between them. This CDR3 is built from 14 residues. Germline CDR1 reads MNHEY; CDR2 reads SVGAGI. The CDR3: CAVHVRGTDTEAFF. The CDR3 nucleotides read TGTGCCGTCCACGTTCGGGGGACTGACACTGAAGCTTTCTTT.

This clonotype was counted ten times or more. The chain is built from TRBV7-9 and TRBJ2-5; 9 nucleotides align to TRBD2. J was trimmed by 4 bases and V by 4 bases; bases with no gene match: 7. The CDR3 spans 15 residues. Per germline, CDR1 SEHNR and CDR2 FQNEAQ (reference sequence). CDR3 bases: TGTGCCAGCAGCTCTGTAGCGGGAGTAGGAGAGACCCAGTACTTC. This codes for CASSSVAGVGETQYF.

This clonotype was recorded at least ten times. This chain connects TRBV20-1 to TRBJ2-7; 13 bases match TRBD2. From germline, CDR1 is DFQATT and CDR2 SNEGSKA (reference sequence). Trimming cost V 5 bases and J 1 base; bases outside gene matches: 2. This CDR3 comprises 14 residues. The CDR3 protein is CSALGLAGSYEQYF. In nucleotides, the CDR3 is TGCAGTGCTCTGGGACTAGCGGGGTCCTACGAGCAGTACTTC.

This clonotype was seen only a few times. The CDR3 reads CASSTTGTSITDTQYF. CDR3 DNA: TGTGCCAGCAGTACTACCGGGACTAGCATAACAGATACGCAGTATTTT. The chain uses TRBV12-3 or TRBV12-4 and TRBJ2-3, with 9 nucleotides matching TRBD2. This CDR3 contains 16 residues. Losses at the gene ends were 5 bases for V and 3 bases for J; bases not matched to a gene: 9.

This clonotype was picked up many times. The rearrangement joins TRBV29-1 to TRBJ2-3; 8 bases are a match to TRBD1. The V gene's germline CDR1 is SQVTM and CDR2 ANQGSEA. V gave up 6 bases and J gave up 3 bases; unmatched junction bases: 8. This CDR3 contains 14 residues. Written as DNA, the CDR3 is TGCAGCGTGGAACAGGGGGACGGGACAGATACGCAGTATTTT. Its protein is CSVEQGDGTDTQYF.

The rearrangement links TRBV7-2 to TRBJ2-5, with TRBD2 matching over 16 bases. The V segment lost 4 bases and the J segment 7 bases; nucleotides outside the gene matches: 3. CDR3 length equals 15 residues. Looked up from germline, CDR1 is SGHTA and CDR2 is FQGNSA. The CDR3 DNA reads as TGTGCCAGCAGCTCGGGACTAGCGGGAGGGGGGACCCAGTACTTC. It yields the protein CASSSGLAGGGTQYF. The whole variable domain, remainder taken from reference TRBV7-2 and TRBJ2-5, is GAGVSQSPSNKVTEKGKDVELRCDPISGHTALYWYRQSLGQGLEFLIYFQGNSAPDKSGLPSDRFSAERTGGSVSTLTIQRTQQEDSAVYLCASSSGLAGGGTQYFGPGTRLLVL.

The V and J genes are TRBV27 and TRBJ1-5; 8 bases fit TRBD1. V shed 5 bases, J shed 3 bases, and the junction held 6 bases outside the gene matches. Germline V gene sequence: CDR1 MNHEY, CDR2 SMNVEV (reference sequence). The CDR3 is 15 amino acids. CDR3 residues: CASSQQGVDNQPQHF. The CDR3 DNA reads TGTGCCAGCAGTCAACAGGGGGTTGACAATCAGCCCCAGCATTTT.

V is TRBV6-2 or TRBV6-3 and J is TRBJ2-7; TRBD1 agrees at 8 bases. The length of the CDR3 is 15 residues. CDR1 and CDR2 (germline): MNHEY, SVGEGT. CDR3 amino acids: CAGSYDPGGVYEQYV. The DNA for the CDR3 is TGTGCCGGCAGTTACGACCCAGGGGGCGTCTACGAGCAGTACGTC.

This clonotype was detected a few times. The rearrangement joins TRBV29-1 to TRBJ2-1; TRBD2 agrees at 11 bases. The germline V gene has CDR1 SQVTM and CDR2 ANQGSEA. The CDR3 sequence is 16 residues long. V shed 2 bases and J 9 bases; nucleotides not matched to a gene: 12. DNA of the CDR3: TGCAGCGTTGAATTGGCGGGGCTAGCGGGAGGAGGTGAGCAGTTCTTC. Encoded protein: CSVELAGLAGGGEQFF.

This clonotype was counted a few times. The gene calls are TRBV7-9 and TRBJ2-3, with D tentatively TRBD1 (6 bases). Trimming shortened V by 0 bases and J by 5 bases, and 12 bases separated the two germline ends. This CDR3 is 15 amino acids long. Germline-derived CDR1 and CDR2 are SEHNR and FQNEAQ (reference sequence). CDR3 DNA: TGTGCCAGCAGCTTAGCCTGGAACAGGGAAGATACGCAGTATTTT. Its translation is CASSLAWNREDTQYF.

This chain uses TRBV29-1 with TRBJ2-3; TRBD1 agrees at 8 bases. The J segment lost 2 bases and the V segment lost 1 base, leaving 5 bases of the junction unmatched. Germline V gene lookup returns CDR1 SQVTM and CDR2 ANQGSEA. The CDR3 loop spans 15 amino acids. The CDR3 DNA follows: TGCAGCGTTGAAGGAGGACAGGGTGACACAGATACGCAGTATTTT. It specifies CSVEGGQGDTDTQYF.

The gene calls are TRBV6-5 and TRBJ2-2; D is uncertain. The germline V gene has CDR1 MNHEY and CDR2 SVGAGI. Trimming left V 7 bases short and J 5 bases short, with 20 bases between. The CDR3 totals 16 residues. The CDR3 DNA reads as TGTGCCAGCAAGTTTCTCGCAGAAGTGGGAACCGGGGAGCTGTTTTTT. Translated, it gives CASKFLAEVGTGELFF.

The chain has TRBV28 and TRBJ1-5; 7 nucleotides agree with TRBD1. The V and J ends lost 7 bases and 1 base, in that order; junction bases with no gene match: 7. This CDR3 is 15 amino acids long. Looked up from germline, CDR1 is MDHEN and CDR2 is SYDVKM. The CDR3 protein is CASNPTGTSNQPQHF. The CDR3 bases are TGTGCCAGCAACCCGACAGGGACCAGCAATCAGCCCCAGCATTTT.

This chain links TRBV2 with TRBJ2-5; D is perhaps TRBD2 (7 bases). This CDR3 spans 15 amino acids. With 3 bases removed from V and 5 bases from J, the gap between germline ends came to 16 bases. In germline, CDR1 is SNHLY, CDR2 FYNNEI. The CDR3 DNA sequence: TGTGCCAGCAGTGAGTCAGCGAAGGGGGGGGAGACCCAGTACTTC. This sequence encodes CASSESAKGGETQYF.

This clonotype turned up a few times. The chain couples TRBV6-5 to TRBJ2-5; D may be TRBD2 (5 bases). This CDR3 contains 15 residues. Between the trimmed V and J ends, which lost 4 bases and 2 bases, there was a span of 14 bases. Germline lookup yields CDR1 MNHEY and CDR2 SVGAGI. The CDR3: CASSSPRGSQETQYF. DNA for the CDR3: TGTGCCAGCAGTTCCCCCCGGGGTAGTCAAGAGACCCAGTACTTC.

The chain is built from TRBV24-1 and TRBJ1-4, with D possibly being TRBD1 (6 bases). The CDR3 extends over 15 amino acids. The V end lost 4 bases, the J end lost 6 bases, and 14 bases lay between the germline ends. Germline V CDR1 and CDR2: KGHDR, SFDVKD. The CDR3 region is CATSESQGLDEKLFF. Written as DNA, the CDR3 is TGTGCCACCAGTGAGTCCCAGGGGCTAGATGAAAAACTGTTTTTT.

The CDR3 loop is CSVEAGSGNTIYF. The CDR3 DNA reads as TGCAGCGTCGAGGCGGGCTCTGGAAACACCATATATTTT. The gene calls are TRBV20-1 and TRBJ1-3; no firm D call. CDR3 length: 13 residues. Germline V CDR1 and CDR2: DFQATT, SNEGSKA (reference sequence).

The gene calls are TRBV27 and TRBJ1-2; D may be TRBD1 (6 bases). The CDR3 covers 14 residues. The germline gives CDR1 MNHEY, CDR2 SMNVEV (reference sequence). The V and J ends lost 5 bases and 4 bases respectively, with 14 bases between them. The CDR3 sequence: CASSPKPGAYGYTF. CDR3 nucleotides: TGTGCCAGCAGTCCCAAGCCAGGGGCCTATGGCTACACCTTC.

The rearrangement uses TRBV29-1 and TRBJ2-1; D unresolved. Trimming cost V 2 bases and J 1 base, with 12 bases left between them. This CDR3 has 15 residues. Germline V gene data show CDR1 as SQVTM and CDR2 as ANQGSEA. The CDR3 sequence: CSVEIPTPSYNEQFF. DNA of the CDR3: TGCAGCGTTGAAATTCCGACTCCTTCCTACAATGAGCAGTTCTTC.

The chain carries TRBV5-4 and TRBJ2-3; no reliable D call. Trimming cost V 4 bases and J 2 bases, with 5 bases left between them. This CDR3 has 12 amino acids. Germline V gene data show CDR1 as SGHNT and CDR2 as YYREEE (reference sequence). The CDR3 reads CASSPNTDTQYF. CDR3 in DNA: TGTGCCAGCAGCCCTAACACAGATACGCAGTATTTT. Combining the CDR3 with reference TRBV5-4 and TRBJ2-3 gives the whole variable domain ETGVTQSPTHLIKTRGQQVTLRCSSQSGHNTVSWYQQALGQGPQFIFQYYREEENGRGNFPPRFSGLQFPNYSSELNVNALELDDSALYLCASSPNTDTQYFGPGTRLTVL.

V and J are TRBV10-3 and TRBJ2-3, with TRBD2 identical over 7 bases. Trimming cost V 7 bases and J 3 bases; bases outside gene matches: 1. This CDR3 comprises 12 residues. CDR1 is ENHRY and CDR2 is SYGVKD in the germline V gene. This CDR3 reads CAIMRGTDTQYF. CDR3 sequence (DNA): TGTGCCATCATGCGGGGGACAGATACGCAGTATTTT.

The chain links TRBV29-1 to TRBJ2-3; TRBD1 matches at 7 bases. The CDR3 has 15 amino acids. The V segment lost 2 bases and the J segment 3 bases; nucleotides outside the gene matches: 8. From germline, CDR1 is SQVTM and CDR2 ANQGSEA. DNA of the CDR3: TGCAGCGTTGAAATGCCAGGGGGTCTGACAGATACGCAGTATTTT. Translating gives CSVEMPGGLTDTQYF.

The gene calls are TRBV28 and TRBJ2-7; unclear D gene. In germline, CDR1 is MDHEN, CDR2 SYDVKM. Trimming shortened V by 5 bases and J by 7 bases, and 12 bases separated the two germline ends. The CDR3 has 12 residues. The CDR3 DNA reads TGTGCCAGCAGTCAGACCACACCGGAGCAGTACTTC. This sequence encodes CASSQTTPEQYF.

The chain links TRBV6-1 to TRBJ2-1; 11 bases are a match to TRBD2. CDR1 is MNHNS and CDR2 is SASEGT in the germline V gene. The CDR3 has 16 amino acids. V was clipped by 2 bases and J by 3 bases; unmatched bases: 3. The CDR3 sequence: CASSETLAGGYNEQFF. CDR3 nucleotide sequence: TGTGCCAGCAGTGAAACTCTAGCGGGAGGCTACAATGAGCAGTTCTTC.

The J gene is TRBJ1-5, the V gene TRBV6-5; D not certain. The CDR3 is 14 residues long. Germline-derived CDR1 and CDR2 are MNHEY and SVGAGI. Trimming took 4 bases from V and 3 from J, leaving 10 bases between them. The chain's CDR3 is CASSSRSHNQPQHF. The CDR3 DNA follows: TGTGCCAGCAGTTCCCGGAGTCACAATCAGCCCCAGCATTTT.

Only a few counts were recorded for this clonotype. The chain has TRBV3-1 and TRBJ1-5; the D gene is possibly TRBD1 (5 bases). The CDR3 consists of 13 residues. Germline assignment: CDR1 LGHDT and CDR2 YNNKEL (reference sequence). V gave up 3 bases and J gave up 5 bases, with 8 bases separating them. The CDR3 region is CASSHREDQPQHF. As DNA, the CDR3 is TGTGCCAGCAGCCACAGGGAGGATCAGCCCCAGCATTTT.

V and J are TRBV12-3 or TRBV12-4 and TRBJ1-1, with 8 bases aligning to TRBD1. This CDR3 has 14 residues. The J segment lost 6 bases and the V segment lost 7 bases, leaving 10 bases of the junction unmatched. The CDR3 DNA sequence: TGTGCCAGCACCCTCCGGACAGGGCAGGCTGAAGCTTTCTTT. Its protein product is CASTLRTGQAEAFF.

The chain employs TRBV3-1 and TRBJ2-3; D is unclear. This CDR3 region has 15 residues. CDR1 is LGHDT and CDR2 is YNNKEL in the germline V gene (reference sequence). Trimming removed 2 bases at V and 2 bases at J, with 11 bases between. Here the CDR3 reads CASSQLGSPTDTQYF. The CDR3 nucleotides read TGTGCCAGCAGCCAATTAGGCTCCCCCACAGATACGCAGTATTTT.